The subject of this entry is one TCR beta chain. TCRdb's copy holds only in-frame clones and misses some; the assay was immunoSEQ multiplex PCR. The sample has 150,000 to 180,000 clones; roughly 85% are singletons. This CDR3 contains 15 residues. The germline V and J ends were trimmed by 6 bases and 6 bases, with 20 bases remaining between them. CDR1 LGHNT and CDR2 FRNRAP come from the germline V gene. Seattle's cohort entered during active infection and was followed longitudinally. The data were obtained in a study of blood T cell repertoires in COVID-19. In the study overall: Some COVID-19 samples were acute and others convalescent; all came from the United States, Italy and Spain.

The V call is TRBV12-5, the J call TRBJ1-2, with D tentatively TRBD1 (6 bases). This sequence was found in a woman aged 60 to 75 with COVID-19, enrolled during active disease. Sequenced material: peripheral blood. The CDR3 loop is CASGPPDSYANGYTF. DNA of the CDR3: TGTGCTAGTGGGCCCCCGGACAGTTACGCGAATGGCTACACCTTC.